A selection of T cell receptor beta chains follows, all from one sample in a study of T cells in Graves' hyperthyroidism and ophthalmopathy. One entry per CDR3 protein, called by TCRdb with MiXCR from the multiplex PCR reads. This sample yields around 340,000 distinct CDR3 sequences, of which 16% are seen a single time; roughly 33% belongs to the top ten. The sequencing sample was made of blood. Receptors originate from a man aged 25 to 45 with Graves' hyperthyroidism. CDR3s include the opening cysteine and the closing phenylalanine or tryptophan. Each record gives: CDR3 protein, CDR3 DNA, J gene, clone size, V gene, D gene. A D gene is named only where the DNA matches it firmly. Rows may omit the clone size; those that give it use once, few, many or a size class.

CASSEKGAGGQPQHF TGTGCCAGCAGTGAAAAAGGAGCGGGGGGTCAGCCCCAGCATTTT TRBJ1-5 many TRBV6-1 .
CASSAGHNYEPYF TGTGCCAGCAGCGCGGGACACAATTACGAGCCGTACTTC TRBJ2-7 few TRBV11-2 .
CASSGDTQYF TGTGCCAGCAGTGGAGATACGCAGTATTTT TRBJ2-3 many TRBV2 .
CASSYSTDLSYNEQFF TGTGCCAGCAGTTACTCGACAGATCTGTCCTACAATGAGCAGTTCTTC TRBJ2-1 many TRBV6-6 .
CATSKVAGSYNEQFF TGTGCCACCAGTAAGGTAGCGGGATCCTACAATGAGCAGTTCTTC TRBJ2-1 many TRBV24-1 TRBD2
CASSQPGTSGPRELFF TGTGCCAGCAGCCAACCCGGGACTAGCGGACCACGGGAGCTGTTTTTT TRBJ2-2 . TRBV9 TRBD2
CSARRGTNTGELFF TGCAGTGCTCGCCGGGGTACGAACACCGGGGAGCTGTTTTTT TRBJ2-2 many TRBV20-1 .
CASSQQRPLEQYF TGTGCCAGCAGCCAACAACGGCCCCTCGAGCAGTACTTC TRBJ2-7 many TRBV2 .
CASSRGTGFSYEQYF TGTGCCAGTAGTAGGGGTACAGGGTTCTCCTACGAGCAGTACTTC TRBJ2-7 . TRBV19 .
CASSSRPGDFYGANVLTF TGCGCCAGCAGCTCCCGACCCGGGGATTTTTATGGGGCCAACGTCCTGACTTTC TRBJ2-6 few TRBV5-1 .